These T cell receptor beta chains were read from a single sample in a study of T-cell memory formation after mild COVID-19. Each CDR3 protein gets one entry after TCRdb re-called the 5' RACE reads with MiXCR. This table has about 560,000 distinct CDR3 sequences, approximately 21% appearing once. Sample: PBMCs or a T cell subset sorted from them (not recorded which). The receptors shown here come from an adult woman who had mild COVID-19 (a few samples of this study predate the infection). Cell type and time point are not known. The CDR3 runs from the conserved cysteine through the conserved F or W. D genes are given only for firm matches. For some rows the clone size is stated as once, few or many, or as a class when expanded; others skip it.

-,TRBV7-9,TRBJ2-7,many,TGTGCCAGCAGCTTAGTGGAGGGGCCCTACGAGCAGTACTTC,CASSLVEGPYEQYF
-,TRBV2,TRBJ2-1,-,TGTGCCAGCGTCTCCTATTTCGACAATGAGCAGTTCTTC,CASVSYFDNEQFF
-,TRBV7-9,TRBJ2-5,few,TGTGCCAGCAGCTTACTCGCCGACAGCGAGAAAGAGACCCAGTACTTC,CASSLLADSEKETQYF
TRBD1,TRBV18,TRBJ1-2,-,TGTGCCAGCTCACCAATCCCCGGACAGGTTGACGGCTACACCTTC,CASSPIPGQVDGYTF
-,TRBV20-1,TRBJ1-2,-,TGCAGTGGGTTGGGACCCAACTATGGCTACACCTTC,CSGLGPNYGYTF
TRBD2,TRBV19,TRBJ2-1,once,TGTGCCAGTAGTATGGGACTAGCGGGTGTTAATGAGCAGTTCTTC,CASSMGLAGVNEQFF
-,TRBV7-9,TRBJ2-7,-,TGTGCCAGCAGTGTGGCCGCCTACGAGCAGTACTTC,CASSVAAYEQYF
TRBD1,TRBV3-1,TRBJ1-2,-,TGTGCCAGCAGCCAAGGGGGACAGGGTAATGGCTACACCTTC,CASSQGGQGNGYTF
TRBD2,TRBV7-9,TRBJ2-1,few,TGTGCCAGCAGCCCGGGACTAGGCTCCGATGAGCAGTTCTTC,CASSPGLGSDEQFF
TRBD1,TRBV12-3/TRBV12-4,TRBJ1-2,few,TGTGCCAGCAGTTTGCGACAGGGCCATGGCTACACCTTC,CASSLRQGHGYTF
-,TRBV7-3,TRBJ2-3,few,TGTGCCAGCAGCTTAACGGGATTTTTAGATACGCAGTATTTT,CASSLTGFLDTQYF
-,TRBV7-3,TRBJ1-1,-,TGTGCCAGCAGCTTAAATCCCGGGGTGGACACTGAAGCTTTCTTT,CASSLNPGVDTEAFF
TRBD2,TRBV5-1,TRBJ2-1,few,TGCGCCAGCAGCTTTTTTGTAGCGGGACCTCACAATGAGCAGTTCTTC,CASSFFVAGPHNEQFF
TRBD2,TRBV7-2,TRBJ2-7,few,TGTGCCTCCGGTCGGGCTAGCGGAATCTACGAGCAGTACTTC,CASGRASGIYEQYF
-,TRBV24-1,TRBJ2-7,few,TGTGCCACCAGTGATTATAGGGCGTACGAGCAGTACTTC,CATSDYRAYEQYF
TRBD1,TRBV5-1,TRBJ2-7,few,TGCGCCAGCAGCGATACTACTCCCGGGACAGGGTCCTACGAGCAGTACTTC,CASSDTTPGTGSYEQYF